This T cell receptor (beta chain) was captured in a study of shared clonotypes between healthy human individuals. Trimming cost V 5 bases and J 1 base, with 5 bases left between them. From germline, CDR1 is SNHLY and CDR2 FYNNEI. The CDR3 spans 12 residues. Regarding this clone: What it recognizes is unknown.

Study conclusions and caveats: Sequencing depth was expected to influence donor clonotype sharing. Non-shared clonotypes displayed generation probabilities falling below those of clonotypes present in all four donors. For naive CD4 cells, roughly 4.6% of clonotypes were shared across a few donors. Relative to memory subsets, naive subsets generally showed larger estimated richness.

Some clones are missing from TCRdb's copy, which holds only in-frame ones; the method was immunoSEQ multiplex PCR. The sample holds 2.5 million or so clones, roughly 92% seen once. The sample comprised naive CD4+ T cells sorted from blood. Subset defined: CD45RA+ positively selected. V and J are TRBV2 and TRBJ1-1, with no clear D. The sequence was collected from a man aged 18-30 years in good health. The CDR3 sequence: CASSQWNTEAFF. In nucleotides, the CDR3 is TGTGCCAGCAGTCAGTGGAACACTGAAGCTTTCTTT.